The next 18 T cell receptor beta chains were all read from a single sample in a study of Graves' ophthalmopathy and Graves' hyperthyroidism. Transcripts of RNA were the source for amplifying TCR beta CDR3 regions. HTBI primers served in a first-round RT-PCR, which a second-round multiplex PCR followed. MiXCR, run by TCRdb on the multiplex PCR reads, gives a single entry per CDR3 protein. This sample has more than 1,000,000 distinct CDR3 sequences, with less than 45% found just once. The specimen sequenced was peripheral blood or thyroid tissue (not recorded which). The origin of the receptors is an adult man with Graves' hyperthyroidism.

The J gene is TRBJ1-5, the V gene TRBV2, with 7 nucleotides matching TRBD1. CDR1 and CDR2 from the germline V gene are SNHLY and FYNNEI. The CDR3 covers 15 residues. The trim removed 3 bases at V and 5 bases at J, leaving 7 bases unmatched. CDR3 residues: CASSDDRVGDQPQHF. The CDR3 DNA follows: TGTGCCAGCAGTGACGACAGGGTTGGCGATCAGCCCCAGCATTTT.

The table lists this clonotype with a count of one. V usage is TRBV29-1 and J usage is TRBJ1-1; the match to TRBD1 covers 11 bases. The CDR3 runs 17 residues. CDR1 is SQVTM, CDR2 ANQGSEA, per germline. The V and J ends lost 7 bases and 1 base, in that order; junction bases with no gene match: 14. CDR3 DNA: TGCAGCGCCCCGAAGACCGGGACAGGGGGTAGGAACACTGAAGCTTTCTTT. Translated: CSAPKTGTGGRNTEAFF.

The table lists this clonotype with many counts. V is TRBV29-1 and J is TRBJ2-5; no reliable D call. The germline V and J ends were trimmed by 4 bases and 0 bases, with 6 bases remaining between them. The V gene's germline CDR1 is SQVTM and CDR2 ANQGSEA. The CDR3 has 12 residues. The CDR3 here is CSVGLYQETQYF. The CDR3 DNA follows: TGCAGCGTTGGACTGTACCAAGAGACCCAGTACTTC.

As to this clonotype: The junction does not match germline at one end; this may be a read error. This rearrangement joins TRBV7-9 to TRBJ1-1; 7 bases are a match to TRBD1. Germline CDR1 reads SEHNR; CDR2 reads FQNEAQ (reference sequence). The CDR3 consists of 14 residues. CDR3 DNA sequence: TGCGCCAGCAGCAGGTACAGGGGAGGGACTGAAGCTTTCTTT. Encoded protein: CASSRYRGGTEAFF.

This clonotype was seen at least ten times. The chain employs TRBV7-6 and TRBJ2-5; 13 bases line up with TRBD2. V lost 5 bases, J lost 3 bases, and 6 bases stayed unmatched. The CDR3 spans 16 residues. CDR1 and CDR2 (germline): SGHVS, FNYEAQ. CDR3 in amino acids: CASSRGGLAGKETQYF. For the CDR3, the DNA is TGTGCCAGCAGCCGAGGGGGACTAGCGGGAAAAGAGACCCAGTACTTC.

The chain employs TRBV29-1 and TRBJ2-5, with a tentative D call TRBD2 (6 bases). V lost 6 bases to trimming and J lost 5 bases, with 16 bases between them. Germline V gene lookup returns CDR1 SQVTM and CDR2 ANQGSEA. The CDR3 has 13 amino acids. The CDR3 DNA sequence: TGCAGCGTCTCGCCAGCGGGCCTCGAGACCCAGTACTTC. It codes for CSVSPAGLETQYF.

Written as DNA, the CDR3 is TGTGCCAGCTCATCCCAGGGTAGGGCGGATGGCTACACCTTC. Translation: CASSSQGRADGYTF. This chain uses TRBV19 with TRBJ1-2; TRBD1 is a possible D gene (5 bases). The germline CDR1 and CDR2 sequences are LNHDA and SQIVND (reference sequence). Trimming left V 9 bases short and J 6 bases short, with 20 bases between. This CDR3 spans 14 amino acids. Filled out from reference TRBV19 and TRBJ1-2, the complete variable domain reads DGGITQSPKYLFRKEGQNVTLSCEQNLNHDAMYWYRQDPGQGLRLIYYSQIVNDFQKGDIAEGYSVSREKKESFPLTVTSAQKNPTAFYLCASSSQGRADGYTFGSGTRLTVV.

The gene calls are TRBV7-8 and TRBJ1-5; 8 nucleotides align to TRBD1. CDR3 length: 16 residues. CDR1 is SGHVS and CDR2 is FQNEAQ in the germline V gene. The CDR3 DNA follows: TGTGCTATCGCCGGGACAGGAGTAACCTTCAATCAGCCCCAGCATTTT. Protein product: CAIAGTGVTFNQPQHF.

In its sample, this clonotype was seen many times. The V and J genes are TRBV20-1 and TRBJ1-2; 10 bases map to TRBD1. CDR1 DFQATT and CDR2 SNEGSKA come from the germline V gene (reference sequence). The CDR3 has 14 residues. After removal of 0 bases from V and 4 bases from J, the junction contained 2 bases not matched to a gene. Written as DNA, the CDR3 is TGCAGTGCTAGAGAGACAGGGGGCGTCTATGGCTACACCTTC. Its protein is CSARETGGVYGYTF.

This clonotype has a count of ten or more. The rearrangement links TRBV20-1 to TRBJ1-6; 12 nucleotides agree with TRBD1. Germline CDR1 reads DFQATT; CDR2 reads SNEGSKA (reference sequence). CDR3 length: 16 residues. Trimming removed 3 bases from V and 6 bases from J; junction bases left unmatched: 6. The CDR3: CSASPGQGATNSPLHF. CDR3 in DNA: TGCAGTGCTAGTCCGGGACAGGGGGCCACTAATTCACCCCTCCACTTT.

As concerns this clonotype: A read error is likely, as this CDR3 ends without the conserved phenylalanine or tryptophan. Because the CDR3's place on the DNA is in doubt, the DNA is left out and the CDR3 is given as listed by TCRdb. The chain joins TRBV7-2 to TRBJ1-1. The CDR3 has 9 amino acids, counting both end residues. Germline V gene lookup returns CDR1 SGHTA and CDR2 FQGNSA. CDR3 amino acids: CASSLGSSP.

The chain employs TRBV29-1 and TRBJ1-6; D remains ambiguous. This CDR3 contains 13 residues. Trimming left V 5 bases short and J 10 bases short, with 15 bases between. CDR1 is SQVTM, CDR2 ANQGSEA, per germline. The CDR3 sequence is CSVRSKSDSPLHF. DNA for the CDR3: TGCAGCGTTAGGTCGAAAAGTGACTCACCCCTCCACTTT.

A word on this clonotype: One junction end does not reproduce the germline sequence, and a read error may be involved. The chain is built from TRBV11-2 and TRBJ2-7, with D maybe TRBD1 (5 bases). The CDR3 has 12 residues. Germline V gives CDR1 SGHAT, CDR2 FQNNGV. The CDR3 loop reads CASSSPGYEQCF. The CDR3 bases are TGTGCCAGCAGCTCTCCAGGGTACGAGCAGTGCTTC.

The J gene is TRBJ2-7, the V gene TRBV20-1, with 9 bases that match TRBD2. Germline V lookup: CDR1 DFQATT, CDR2 SNEGSKA (reference sequence). V trimming: 0 bases; J trimming: 3 bases; junction bases outside the gene matches: 3. CDR3 size: 14 residues. This CDR3 is CSAREGGRVYEQYF. The CDR3 DNA follows: TGCAGTGCTAGAGAGGGCGGGAGGGTCTACGAGCAGTACTTC.

This clonotype was found many times. The V call is TRBV30, the J call TRBJ1-1; 7 bases line up with TRBD1. The CDR3 covers 13 residues. Trimming took 7 bases from V and 3 from J; bases not matched to a gene: 8. Germline V CDR1 and CDR2: GTSNPN, SVGIG (reference sequence). CDR3 sequence (DNA): TGTGCCTACGATAGGGGACAGTACACTGAAGCTTTCTTT. As protein: CAYDRGQYTEAFF.

The rearrangement joins TRBV4-1 to TRBJ2-2, with D possibly being TRBD2 (7 bases). The CDR3 is 17 residues long. The germline V and J ends were trimmed by 5 bases and 4 bases, with 20 bases remaining between them. The germline V gene has CDR1 MGHRA and CDR2 YSYEKL. CDR3 DNA: TGCGCCAGCAGCACCGCCTCACGGGGGGCGCGCACCGGGGAGCTGTTTTTT. Its protein product is CASSTASRGARTGELFF.

This clonotype was counted a few times. The chain combines TRBV7-2 with TRBJ2-2; 13 bases fit TRBD2. The CDR3 loop spans 14 amino acids. The germline V gene encodes CDR1 SGHTA and CDR2 FQGNSA. The J segment lost 4 bases and the V segment lost 10 bases, leaving 3 bases of the junction unmatched. CDR3 in amino acids: CATGTSGITGELFF. As DNA, the CDR3 is TGTGCCACAGGGACTAGCGGGATCACCGGGGAGCTGTTTTTT.

This clonotype was recorded at least ten times. The V gene is TRBV5-6, the J gene TRBJ2-5; tentative D call: TRBD1 (7 bases). Germline V lookup: CDR1 SGHDT, CDR2 YYEEEE. CDR3 length equals 12 residues. The V gene lost 7 bases and the J gene lost 11 bases, with 18 bases spanning the gap. For the CDR3, the DNA is TGTGCCAGCGCTTGGACGCCAGGGGGGCAGTACTTC. This translates into CASAWTPGGQYF.